This T cell receptor (beta chain) emerged from a study of identifying expanded T cells in peripheral blood. The length of the CDR3 is 15 residues. J gave up 3 bases and V 4 bases, and 7 bases lay outside the gene matches. The germline V gene encodes CDR1 SQVTM and CDR2 ANQGSEA. Study-level points and caveats: Approximately 2-week clone count variance significantly increased as total template count grew.

Concerning this clone itself: Antigen: not known.

The method was immunoSEQ multiplex PCR; TCRdb's version includes in-frame clones alone and lacks a portion of them. The sample consists of about 89,000 clones, approximately 83% of them appearing once. The receptor was isolated from a person between 18 and 75 years old in good health. Sequencing used blood. The chain carries TRBV29-1 and TRBJ2-3, with 10 bases lining up with TRBD2. For the CDR3, the DNA is TGCAGCGTTGGATTCCTAGCGGGGGAAACAGATACGCAGTATTTT. Protein product: CSVGFLAGETDTQYF.